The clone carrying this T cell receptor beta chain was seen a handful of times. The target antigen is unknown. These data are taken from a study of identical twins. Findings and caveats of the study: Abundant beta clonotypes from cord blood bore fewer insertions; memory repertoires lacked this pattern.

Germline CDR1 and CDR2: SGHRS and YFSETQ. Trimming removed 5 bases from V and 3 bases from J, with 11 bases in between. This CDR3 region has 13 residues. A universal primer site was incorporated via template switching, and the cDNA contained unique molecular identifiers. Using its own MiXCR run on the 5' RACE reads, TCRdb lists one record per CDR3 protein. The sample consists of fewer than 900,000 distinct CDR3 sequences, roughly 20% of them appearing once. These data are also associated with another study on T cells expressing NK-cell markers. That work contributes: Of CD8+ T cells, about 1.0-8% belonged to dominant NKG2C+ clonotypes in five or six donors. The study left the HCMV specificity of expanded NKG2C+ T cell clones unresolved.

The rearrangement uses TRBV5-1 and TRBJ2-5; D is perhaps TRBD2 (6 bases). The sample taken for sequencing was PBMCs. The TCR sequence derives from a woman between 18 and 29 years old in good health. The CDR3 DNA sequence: TGCGCCAGCAGACAGCGGGTAGAAGAGACCCAGTACTTC. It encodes CASRQRVEETQYF.